The present T cell receptor beta chain was sequenced within a study of chemoradiotherapy in HPV16-positive cancers. Study in general: Candidate HPV-specific T-cell clones and common TCR motifs came from functional assays in a couple of HPV16-positive patients. Regarding the study as a whole: For HPV16-positive patients, expanding HPV-responsive T cells associated with longer recurrence-free survival.

The CDR3 is 15 residues long. V shed 3 bases and J shed 4 bases, with 13 bases lying between them. Germline V lookup: CDR1 MDHEN, CDR2 SYDVKM. Assay used: immunoSEQ multiplex PCR; TCRdb lists only in-frame clones, some missing. The table lists over 13,000 clones, 65% to 85% of them singletons. Repeated repertoire sampling spanned the course of chemoradiotherapy. As regards this clone: Its cognate antigen is unknown.

This sample was obtained from a patient who underwent chemoradiotherapy. The sequence came from a human donor with HPV-associated anogenital cancer. This rearrangement joins TRBV28 to TRBJ1-5; a possible D gene is TRBD1 (6 bases). The CDR3 reads CASSFEGGGNQPQHF. In DNA form, the CDR3 reads TGTGCCAGCAGTTTCGAGGGAGGGGGAAATCAGCCCCAGCATTTT.